The 25 T cell receptor beta chains in this list originate from one sample, sequenced in a study of T cell repertoires and Cas9 in healthy adults. Clones were sequenced by immunoSEQ multiplex PCR, and TCRdb holds only the in-frame ones, with some missing. The sample includes more than 20,000 clones, about nine tenths of them seen just once. Sequences were obtained from CD4+ effector T cells (CD127+, CD25-, CD137-, CD154-) from PBMCs; culture status not recorded. The receptors derive from a human donor in good health.

The gene calls are TRBV6-4 and TRBJ2-2; 7 nucleotides agree with TRBD1. The CDR3 has 15 residues. Trimming removed 4 bases from V and 5 bases from J; junction bases left unmatched: 7. Per the germline V gene, CDR1 is MRHNA and CDR2 is SNTAGT. The CDR3 reads CASSARQGGTGELFF. In DNA form, the CDR3 reads TGTGCCAGCAGTGCCCGACAGGGTGGAACCGGGGAGCTGTTTTTT.

V and J are TRBV9 and TRBJ2-4; D may correspond to TRBD1 or TRBD2 (5 bases each). The ends were cut back, 2 bases at V and 0 bases at J, with 9 bases in the middle. CDR3 length equals 15 residues. The germline V gene has CDR1 SGDLS and CDR2 YYNGEE. The CDR3 loop reads CASSVGALAKNIQYF. The DNA for the CDR3 is TGTGCCAGCAGCGTCGGGGCACTAGCCAAAAACATTCAGTACTTC.

The rearrangement links TRBV28 to TRBJ1-2; 8 bases fit TRBD1. Germline V lookup: CDR1 MDHEN, CDR2 SYDVKM. The CDR3 covers 18 residues. V shed 3 bases and J 5 bases; nucleotides not matched to a gene: 17. CDR3 residues: CASSFPDAGGPLVYGYTF. The DNA for the CDR3 is TGTGCCAGCAGTTTCCCGGACGCAGGGGGCCCCCTAGTATATGGCTACACCTTC.

The chain employs TRBV10-3 and TRBJ1-1; D may be TRBD1 (5 bases). CDR3 size: 14 residues. CDR1 is ENHRY and CDR2 is SYGVKD in the germline V gene. V dropped 2 bases and J dropped 8 bases, with 15 bases sitting between them. The CDR3 loop is CAISEGGLGTEAFF. The CDR3 nucleotides are TGTGCCATCAGTGAGGGGGGATTAGGAACCGAAGCTTTCTTT.

This rearrangement joins TRBV11-2 to TRBJ1-5; 7 positions agree with TRBD1. The CDR3 extends over 14 amino acids. Trimming cost V 5 bases and J 1 base; bases outside gene matches: 2. Per germline, CDR1 SGHAT and CDR2 FQNNGV. The CDR3 DNA reads TGTGCCAGCAGCCTACAGGGGAGCAATCAGCCCCAGCATTTT. Encoded protein: CASSLQGSNQPQHF.

This rearrangement joins TRBV18 to TRBJ2-6, with 7 bases that match TRBD1. The J segment lost 2 bases and the V segment lost 6 bases, leaving 13 bases of the junction unmatched. The length of the CDR3 is 18 residues. CDR1 and CDR2 (germline): KGHSH, LQKENI. CDR3 in DNA: TGTGCCAGCTCGCTACCCGGGACAGTTCCCCCTGGGGCCAACGTCCTGACTTTC. This encodes CASSLPGTVPPGANVLTF.

This clone has only one observation. This chain joins TRBV28 and TRBJ2-5; 11 bases align to TRBD2. V lost 3 bases, J lost 5 bases, and 17 bases stayed unmatched. This CDR3 has 19 residues. Per germline, CDR1 MDHEN and CDR2 SYDVKM. CDR3 residues: CASSFFGGSGGAVVETQYF. DNA for the CDR3: TGTGCCAGCAGTTTCTTCGGTGGTAGCGGGGGGGCGGTTGTGGAGACCCAGTACTTC. The full variable domain, with the rest looked up from reference TRBV28 and TRBJ2-5, is DVKVTQSSRYLVKRTGEKVFLECVQDMDHENMFWYRQDPGLGLRLIYFSYDVKMKEKGDIPEGYSVSREKKERFSLILESASTNQTSMYLCASSFFGGSGGAVVETQYFGPGTRLLVL.

The V and J genes are TRBV11-2 and TRBJ1-5; maybe TRBD1 (5 bases). V was shortened by 5 bases and J by 6 bases, with 11 bases between the two germline ends. Germline V gene data show CDR1 as SGHAT and CDR2 as FQNNGV. This CDR3 comprises 13 residues. CDR3 region: CASSAQGLQPQHF. The CDR3 DNA follows: TGTGCCAGCAGCGCCCAGGGCCTTCAGCCCCAGCATTTT.

The chain employs TRBV5-6 and TRBJ2-1, with D unclear. The CDR3 has 11 residues. Germline CDR1 is SGHDT and CDR2 is YYEEEE. V lost 4 bases and J 9 bases, leaving 8 bases between the germline ends. The CDR3 spells CASSAAGEQFF. The CDR3 DNA is TGTGCCAGCAGCGCAGCTGGTGAGCAGTTCTTC.

The rearrangement uses TRBV4-1 and TRBJ2-5, with D tentatively TRBD1 or TRBD2 (6 bases each). Germline V CDR1 and CDR2: MGHRA, YSYEKL. Trimming removed 2 bases from V and 2 bases from J, with 15 bases in between. The length of the CDR3 is 16 residues. The CDR3 loop reads CASSQFNTGAQETQYF. The CDR3, as DNA: TGCGCCAGCAGCCAATTCAATACGGGGGCACAAGAGACCCAGTACTTC.

In its sample, this clone was seen once. The V call is TRBV5-4, the J call TRBJ1-2; TRBD1 agrees at 10 bases. This CDR3 has 15 residues. With 4 bases clipped from V and 4 bases from J, the junction kept 7 bases outside the gene matches. Germline CDR1 is SGHNT and CDR2 is YYREEE (reference sequence). CDR3 bases: TGTGCCAGCAGCCGCTCGGGACAGGGGACCTATGGCTACACCTTC. The encoded protein is CASSRSGQGTYGYTF.

This clone occurred a few times. The chain links TRBV28 to TRBJ2-5, with TRBD2 matching over 11 bases. The CDR3 is 15 amino acids. CDR1 is MDHEN and CDR2 is SYDVKM in the germline V gene. After removal of 5 bases from V and 2 bases from J, the junction contained 4 bases not matched to a gene. The CDR3 DNA reads TGTGCCAGCAGTCTTCGACTAGCGGGACAAGAGACCCAGTACTTC. It specifies CASSLRLAGQETQYF.

The chain recombines TRBV10-3 with TRBJ1-2; no firm D call. Germline V gene data show CDR1 as ENHRY and CDR2 as SYGVKD. The CDR3 consists of 15 residues. Trimming stripped 0 bases from V and 8 bases from J, with 16 bases between. CDR3 amino acids: CAISESGETYGGYTF. In DNA form, the CDR3 reads TGTGCCATCAGTGAGTCTGGGGAAACCTACGGAGGCTACACCTTC.

The chain couples TRBV9 to TRBJ1-4; a possible D gene is TRBD1 (6 bases). In germline, CDR1 is SGDLS, CDR2 YYNGEE. V lost 0 bases and J lost 3, with 12 bases in between. The CDR3 consists of 16 residues. CDR3 amino acids: CASSVAGGASNEKLFF. In DNA, the CDR3 is TGTGCCAGCAGCGTAGCCGGGGGCGCTTCTAATGAAAAACTGTTTTTT.

The CDR3 here is CAAARRGSYEQYF. DNA of the CDR3: TGTGCCGCCGCCCGCCGGGGGAGCTACGAGCAGTACTTC. This rearrangement joins TRBV6-5 to TRBJ2-7, with a possible D match to TRBD2 (6 bases). V lost 11 bases and J lost 3, with 17 bases in between. The CDR3 totals 13 residues. In germline, CDR1 is MNHEY, CDR2 SVGAGI.

The J gene is TRBJ2-3, the V gene TRBV6-6; D remains ambiguous. Trimming removed 4 bases at V and 6 bases at J, with 11 bases between. CDR3 length: 13 residues. CDR1 and CDR2 from the germline V gene are MNHNY and SVGAGI (reference sequence). CDR3 region: CASSSHDKDTQYF. The CDR3 coding sequence is TGTGCCAGCAGTTCACACGATAAGGATACGCAGTATTTT.

This clone was counted once. J is TRBJ2-7 and V is TRBV7-5; the table's D call, TRBD2, has no DNA check behind it. TRBV7-5 is designated a pseudogene. This CDR3 has 16 amino acids. CDR3 in amino acids: CVRSSHSTRLSYEQYF. The CDR3 DNA follows: TGTGTCAGAAGCTCCCACTCCACCAGACTTTCCTACGAGCAGTACTTC.

The chain recombines TRBV6-1 with TRBJ2-1; D possibly corresponds to TRBD2 (7 bases). CDR3 length: 14 residues. CDR1 MNHNS and CDR2 SASEGT come from the germline V gene. Trimming removed 6 bases at V and 2 bases at J, with 11 bases between. The CDR3 coding sequence is TGTGCCAGCAGCGGGGGGCCTACCTACAATGAGCAGTTCTTC. Translating gives CASSGGPTYNEQFF.

The V gene is TRBV2, the J gene TRBJ1-5; D is unresolved. CDR3 length: 13 amino acids. V lost 2 bases, J lost 2 bases, and 4 bases lay in between. CDR1 SNHLY and CDR2 FYNNEI come from the germline V gene. The DNA for the CDR3 is TGTGCCAGCAGTGAAATAGGCAATCAGCCCCAGCATTTT. This translates into CASSEIGNQPQHF.

This clone was recorded a few times. This chain uses TRBV6-1 with TRBJ1-2, with no clear D. The CDR3 runs to 15 residues. Trimming pared 0 bases from V and 8 bases from J, leaving 16 bases between. The germline V gene has CDR1 MNHNS and CDR2 SASEGT. DNA of the CDR3: TGTGCCAGCAGTGAAGCCGGGAGAGGGTCGGGCGGCTACACCTTC. Its translation: CASSEAGRGSGGYTF.

This clone was picked up a small number of times. This sequence joins TRBV30 and TRBJ1-2, with a weak D call TRBD1 (5 bases). The CDR3 totals 12 residues. Germline-derived CDR1 and CDR2 are GTSNPN and SVGIG (reference sequence). V was cut by 3 bases and J by 6 bases, with 11 bases left in between. The DNA for the CDR3 is TGTGCCTGGAGGAAGGGGAATAATGGCTACACCTTC. The encoded protein is CAWRKGNNGYTF.

V usage is TRBV11-2 and J usage is TRBJ2-7, with 7 bases that match TRBD1. Germline V gives CDR1 SGHAT, CDR2 FQNNGV. The CDR3 is 15 residues long. V lost 4 bases and J lost 3; bases outside the gene matches: 9. The CDR3 coding sequence is TGTGCCAGCAGCTACCACCGGGACAGAAACTACGAGCAGTACTTC. This gives the protein CASSYHRDRNYEQYF.

This sequence joins TRBV14 and TRBJ2-2; 7 bases align to TRBD1. Germline CDR1 reads SGHDN; CDR2 reads FVKESK. Trimming cost V 0 bases and J 2 bases; bases outside gene matches: 9. The CDR3 extends over 18 amino acids. CDR3 nucleotide sequence: TGTGCCAGCAGCCAAGAAGTGACAGGGAGAAGCAACACCGGGGAGCTGTTTTTT. This codes for CASSQEVTGRSNTGELFF.

The chain joins TRBV28 to TRBJ2-7; D remains unclear. Trimming stripped 6 bases from V and 3 bases from J, with 12 bases between. This CDR3 has 13 amino acids. Germline V gives CDR1 MDHEN, CDR2 SYDVKM. In nucleotides, the CDR3 is TGTGCCAGCAGCCCTCGACTGGACTACGAGCAGTACTTC. Translation: CASSPRLDYEQYF.

The chain recombines TRBV5-4 with TRBJ1-1; D is ambiguous. Trimming stripped 1 base from V and 4 bases from J, with 11 bases between. The CDR3 is 14 residues long. CDR1 and CDR2 from the germline V gene are SGHNT and YYREEE (reference sequence). The CDR3 region is CASSLTGVSTEAFF. CDR3 in DNA: TGTGCCAGCAGCTTGACGGGCGTGAGCACTGAAGCTTTCTTT.